This TCR beta chain originates from a study of T cells expressing NK-cell markers. On the study more broadly: The eight sequenced donors comprised seven who were HCMV-seropositive and one who was seronegative.

UMI-tagged 5'RACE template switching yielded the TCR beta cDNA. Using the 5' RACE reads, TCRdb records one entry per CDR3 protein without DNA. This sample carries fewer than 300,000 distinct CDR3 sequences, with 4% to 5% going to the ten biggest clones. Germline CDR1 reads DFQATT; CDR2 reads SNEGSKA (reference sequence). The CDR3 is made up of 14 amino acids. Study-wide results and caveats: Dominant NKG2C+ clonotypes in roughly 6 donors made up about 1.0-7.0% of CD8+ T cells.

To note about this clonotype: The antigen is undetermined.

The specimen sequenced was blood T cells: a sorted CD56 or NKG2C T cell subset, CD4+ or CD8+ T cells, or bulk PBMC T cells (not recorded which). The sequence was collected from a woman aged 18 to 75 in good health. The V call is TRBV20-1, the J call TRBJ2-3; the D call from TCRdb, TRBD2, cannot be confirmed without DNA. The CDR3 sequence: CSAPGLAGTDTQYF.